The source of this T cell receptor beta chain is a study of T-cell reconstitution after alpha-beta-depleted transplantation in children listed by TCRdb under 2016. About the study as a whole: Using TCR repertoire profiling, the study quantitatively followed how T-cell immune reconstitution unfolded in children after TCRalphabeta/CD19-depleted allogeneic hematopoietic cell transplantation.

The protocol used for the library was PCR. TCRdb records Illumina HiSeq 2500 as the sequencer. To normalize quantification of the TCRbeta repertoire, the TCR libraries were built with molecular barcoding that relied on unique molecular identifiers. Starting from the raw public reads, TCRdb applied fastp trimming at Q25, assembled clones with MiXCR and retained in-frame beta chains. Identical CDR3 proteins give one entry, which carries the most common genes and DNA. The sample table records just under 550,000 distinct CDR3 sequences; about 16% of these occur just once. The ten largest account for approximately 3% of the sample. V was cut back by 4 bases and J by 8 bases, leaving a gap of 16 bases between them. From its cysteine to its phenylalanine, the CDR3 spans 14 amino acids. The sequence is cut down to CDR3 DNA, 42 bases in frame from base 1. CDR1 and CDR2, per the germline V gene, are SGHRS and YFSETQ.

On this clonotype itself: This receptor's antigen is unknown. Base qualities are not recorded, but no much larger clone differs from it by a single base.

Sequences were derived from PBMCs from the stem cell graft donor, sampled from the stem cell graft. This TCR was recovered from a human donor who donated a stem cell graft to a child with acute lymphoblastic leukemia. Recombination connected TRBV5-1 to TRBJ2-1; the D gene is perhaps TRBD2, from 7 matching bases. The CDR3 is CASSRGGGLYEQFF. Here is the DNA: TGCGCCAGCAGCCGCGGCGGGGGCCTCTATGAGCAGTTCTTC.